A single sample gave rise to the 20 T cell receptor beta chains below, sequenced in a study of shared T cell receptors in the human thymus (dated by TCRdb to the early 2020s). The library was made by the immunoSEQ multiplex PCR assay. Sourced from immuneACCESS, this table was stored by TCRdb with only in-frame sequences that have V and J called. A share of the clones is absent; for the studies checked, an unresolved V gene accounts for under half, and the remainder has no known explanation. In this sample the table shows approximately 730,000 clones, over 75% of which occur a single time. The leading ten clones occupy approximately 0.01% of the sample. These data also formed part of another study, on human thymus T cells.

Sequencing input: thymocytes. The receptors come from a girl under three years old with a congenital heart defect. Donor details come from another sample of the same person, matched by shared clones.

The rearrangement links TRBV25-1 to TRBJ2-7; 7 nucleotides agree with TRBD1. With 5 bases clipped from V and 8 bases from J, the junction kept 9 bases outside the gene matches. This CDR3 comprises 13 residues. The germline V gene encodes CDR1 MGHDK and CDR2 SYGVNS. This CDR3 reads CASSIGTAGKQYF. The DNA for the CDR3 is TGTGCCAGCAGTATTGGGACAGCCGGCAAGCAGTACTTC.

The rearrangement links TRBV15 to TRBJ1-2; 10 bases agree with TRBD1. Germline V gene data show CDR1 as LNHNV and CDR2 as YYDKDF (reference sequence). The length of the CDR3 is 12 residues. Trimming took 5 bases from V and 10 from J; bases not matched to a gene: 4. CDR3 bases: TGTGCCACCAGCTGGACAGGGGGGCTCTACACCTTC. It specifies CATSWTGGLYTF.

As DNA, the CDR3 is TGTGCCAGCAGCAGACAGGGGATGAAATCAAGGGCCGGGGAGCTGTTTTTT. Protein sequence: CASSRQGMKSRAGELFF. This chain links TRBV2 with TRBJ2-2; 8 bases are shared with TRBD1. This CDR3 is 17 amino acids long. J lost 6 bases, V lost 6 bases, and 15 bases had no gene match. Germline V gene data show CDR1 as SNHLY and CDR2 as FYNNEI.

The chain joins TRBV5-1 to TRBJ1-5, with D tentatively TRBD1 (5 bases). Germline CDR1 reads SGHRS; CDR2 reads YFSETQ. The CDR3 contains 15 residues. V lost 0 bases and J 4 bases, leaving 11 bases between the germline ends. The CDR3 DNA sequence: TGCGCCAGCAGCTTGGCGGGGGGGTGGAATCAGCCCCAGCATTTT. Its translation is CASSLAGGWNQPQHF.

The chain uses TRBV10-3 and TRBJ2-3, with 12 positions matching TRBD2. CDR1 and CDR2 from the germline V gene are ENHRY and SYGVKD. This CDR3 comprises 16 residues. With 0 bases clipped from V and 13 bases from J, the junction kept 11 bases outside the gene matches. This CDR3 is CAISESILAGGLVEYF. The CDR3 region has the DNA TGTGCCATCAGTGAGTCGATACTAGCGGGGGGTCTCGTGGAGTATTTT.

This clone was picked up one time. V is TRBV5-1 and J is TRBJ1-1, with D possibly TRBD1 on 6 matching bases. This CDR3 contains 15 residues. V dropped 4 bases and J dropped 11 bases, with 24 bases sitting between them. The germline V gene has CDR1 SGHRS and CDR2 YFSETQ. The CDR3 region is CASSQGLKSGVGAFF. The CDR3 region has the DNA TGCGCCAGCAGCCAAGGTCTCAAATCAGGGGTTGGTGCTTTCTTT.

This sequence joins TRBV16 and TRBJ1-2; D gene ambiguous. CDR3 length equals 17 residues. V shed 4 bases and J shed 0 bases, with 18 bases lying between them. Germline V CDR1 and CDR2: KGHSY, FQNENV. The CDR3 DNA is TGTGCCAGCAGCCCTTCAATGCGCACAGTTTCTAACTATGGCTACACCTTC. Translating gives CASSPSMRTVSNYGYTF.

The chain links TRBV5-6 to TRBJ2-1; 9 positions match TRBD2. V lost 1 base and J lost 0; bases outside the gene matches: 8. Germline CDR1 SGHDT, CDR2 YYEEEE. The CDR3 length is 18 residues. The CDR3 DNA is TGTGCCAGCAGCTTGTGGCTAGCGGGACTTAGCTCCTACAATGAGCAGTTCTTC. Translating it yields CASSLWLAGLSSYNEQFF.

Comments on this clone: This specimen includes other DNA sequences encoding the same CDR3. The chain employs TRBV6-5 and TRBJ2-7; D is unresolved. V was shortened by 2 bases and J by 4 bases, with 3 bases between the two germline ends. The CDR3 spans 11 residues. Germline-derived CDR1 and CDR2 are MNHEY and SVGAGI. The DNA for the CDR3 is TGTGCCAGCAGTTACCTGTACGAGCAGTACTTC. Protein: CASSYLYEQYF.

This rearrangement joins TRBV27 to TRBJ1-1; D is undetermined. Germline V CDR1 and CDR2: MNHEY, SMNVEV (reference sequence). The CDR3 loop spans 14 amino acids. Deletions cut 1 base from V and 5 bases from J, with 11 bases between. The CDR3 nucleotides are TGTGCCAGCAGTTTATGCCCCACAAAGACTGAAGCTTTCTTT. Its translation: CASSLCPTKTEAFF.

V usage is TRBV4-1 and J usage is TRBJ2-3; 12 nucleotides line up with TRBD1. J lost 1 base, V lost 4 bases, and 9 bases had no gene match. This CDR3 is built from 18 residues. Looked up from germline, CDR1 is MGHRA and CDR2 is YSYEKL. CDR3 in amino acids: CASSRTGTGGLGTDTQYF. The CDR3 bases are TGCGCCAGCAGCCGAACCGGGACAGGGGGCCTAGGCACAGATACGCAGTATTTT.

In regard to this clone: Other DNA sequences of this sample code for an identical CDR3. The chain uses TRBV7-9 and TRBJ1-2, with 10 bases identical to TRBD1. The CDR3 loop spans 14 amino acids. V lost 5 bases and J lost 2; bases outside the gene matches: 2. CDR1 is SEHNR and CDR2 is FQNEAQ in the germline V gene (reference sequence). CDR3: CASSLGQGNYGYTF. The CDR3 DNA reads as TGTGCCAGCAGCCTGGGACAGGGGAACTATGGCTACACCTTC.

V usage is TRBV6-4 and J usage is TRBJ1-1, with 7 bases that match TRBD1. The CDR3 length is 17 residues. V lost 5 bases, J lost 3 bases, and 15 bases stayed unmatched. Germline values: CDR1 MRHNA, CDR2 SNTAGT. This CDR3 is CASSNTTGSTGDTEAFF. In DNA form, the CDR3 reads TGTGCCAGCAGTAATACGACAGGGTCTACGGGGGACACTGAAGCTTTCTTT.

The chain employs TRBV7-9 and TRBJ1-1; tentative D call: TRBD1 (6 bases). CDR3 length: 16 residues. Trimming removed 1 base from V and 2 bases from J, with 14 bases in between. The V gene's germline CDR1 is SEHNR and CDR2 FQNEAQ (reference sequence). For the CDR3, the DNA is TGTGCCAGCAGCTTAGGGAACAGGGACTATAACACTGAAGCTTTCTTT. Residues: CASSLGNRDYNTEAFF.

This clone was observed a few times. The chain joins TRBV27 to TRBJ2-5, with 15 positions matching TRBD2. This CDR3 has 16 amino acids. Trimming cost V 6 bases and J 2 bases; bases outside gene matches: 4. Germline V CDR1 and CDR2: MNHEY, SMNVEV (reference sequence). CDR3 DNA: TGTGCCAGCAGGGGGACTAGCGGGGGGAATCAAGAGACCCAGTACTTC. This encodes CASRGTSGGNQETQYF.

This clone was counted once. CDR3 residues: CASSLGNRSPNSPLHF. The DNA of the CDR3 is TGTGCCAGCAGTTTAGGTAACAGGAGCCCCAATTCACCCCTCCACTTT. The chain combines TRBV27 with TRBJ1-6, with D perhaps TRBD1 (5 bases). Germline-derived CDR1 and CDR2 are MNHEY and SMNVEV (reference sequence). V dropped 2 bases and J dropped 7 bases, with 15 bases sitting between them. The CDR3 has 16 residues.

The chain links TRBV30 to TRBJ1-5; 9 bases align to TRBD1. With 2 bases clipped from V and 12 bases from J, the junction kept 8 bases outside the gene matches. Per germline, CDR1 GTSNPN and CDR2 SVGIG (reference sequence). The CDR3 contains 13 residues. This chain's CDR3 is CAWSRTGDVDQHF. The CDR3 region has the DNA TGTGCCTGGAGTCGGACAGGGGATGTCGACCAGCATTTT.

V is TRBV5-6 and J is TRBJ2-1; 7 bases agree with TRBD1. Unmatched junction bases numbered 3, after V lost 3 bases and J lost 0 bases. This CDR3 is 15 amino acids long. Germline V gene sequence: CDR1 SGHDT, CDR2 YYEEEE. CDR3 in amino acids: CASSSDRDSYNEQFF. CDR3 nucleotide sequence: TGTGCCAGCAGCTCCGACAGGGACTCCTACAATGAGCAGTTCTTC.

This chain links TRBV2 with TRBJ2-7, with TRBD1 as a possible D gene (6 bases). V was pared by 1 base and J by 0 bases, with 13 bases between. The CDR3 is 16 amino acids. The germline CDR1 and CDR2 sequences are SNHLY and FYNNEI. As DNA, the CDR3 is TGTGCCAGCAGTGAAGGGTGGGGACAAAGCTCCTACGAGCAGTACTTC. Its protein product is CASSEGWGQSSYEQYF.

The chain combines TRBV27 with TRBJ1-5; 7 bases agree with TRBD1. Per the germline V gene, CDR1 is MNHEY and CDR2 is SMNVEV (reference sequence). The CDR3 is made up of 19 amino acids. V lost 3 bases, J lost 4 bases, and 18 bases stayed unmatched. The CDR3 DNA sequence: TGTGCCAGCAGTTTCCCATCAGGGGGTGCGCTTGCCCTTAATCAGCCCCAGCATTTT. It is translated as CASSFPSGGALALNQPQHF.